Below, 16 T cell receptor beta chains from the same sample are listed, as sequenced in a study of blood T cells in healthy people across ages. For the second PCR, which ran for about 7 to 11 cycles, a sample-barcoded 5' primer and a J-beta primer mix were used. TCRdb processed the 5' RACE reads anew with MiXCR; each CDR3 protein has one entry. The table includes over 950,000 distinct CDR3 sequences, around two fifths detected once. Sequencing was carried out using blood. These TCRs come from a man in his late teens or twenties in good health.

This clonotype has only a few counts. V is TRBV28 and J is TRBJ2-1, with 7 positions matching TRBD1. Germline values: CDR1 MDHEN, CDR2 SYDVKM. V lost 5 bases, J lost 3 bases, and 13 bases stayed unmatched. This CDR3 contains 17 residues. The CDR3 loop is CASSPYTGTASYNEQFF. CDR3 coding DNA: TGTGCCAGCAGTCCGTATACTGGGACAGCTAGCTACAATGAGCAGTTCTTC.

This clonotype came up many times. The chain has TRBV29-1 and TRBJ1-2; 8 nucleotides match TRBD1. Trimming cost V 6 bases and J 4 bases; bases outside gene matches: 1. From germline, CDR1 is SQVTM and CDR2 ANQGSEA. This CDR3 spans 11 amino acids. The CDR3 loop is CSVGTGYGYTF. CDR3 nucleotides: TGCAGCGTCGGGACAGGCTATGGCTACACCTTC.

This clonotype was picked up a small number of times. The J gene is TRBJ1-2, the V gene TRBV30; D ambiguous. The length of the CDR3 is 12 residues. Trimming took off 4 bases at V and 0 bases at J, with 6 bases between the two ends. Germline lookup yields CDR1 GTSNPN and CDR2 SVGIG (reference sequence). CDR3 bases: TGTGCCTGGACAGAACCTAACTATGGCTACACCTTC. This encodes CAWTEPNYGYTF.

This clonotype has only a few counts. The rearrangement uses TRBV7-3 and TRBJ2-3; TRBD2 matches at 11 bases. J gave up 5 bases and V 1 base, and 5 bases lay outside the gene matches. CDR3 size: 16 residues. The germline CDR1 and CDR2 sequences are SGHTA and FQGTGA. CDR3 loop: CASSLILAGEGDTQYF. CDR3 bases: TGTGCCAGCAGCTTAATACTAGCGGGGGAGGGAGATACGCAGTATTTT.

CDR3 region: CASSSRRSGEQFF. The DNA of the CDR3 is TGTGCCAGCAGTTCCCGCAGGTCCGGTGAGCAGTTCTTC. This rearrangement joins TRBV7-9 to TRBJ2-1, with D unresolved. The CDR3 spans 13 residues. V was clipped by 6 bases and J by 9 bases, with 15 bases between them. CDR1 is SEHNR and CDR2 is FQNEAQ in the germline V gene (reference sequence).

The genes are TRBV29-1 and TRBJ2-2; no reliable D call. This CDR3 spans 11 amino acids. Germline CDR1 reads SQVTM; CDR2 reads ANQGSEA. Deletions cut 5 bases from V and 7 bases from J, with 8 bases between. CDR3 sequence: CSVYSYGELFF. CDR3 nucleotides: TGCAGCGTTTATTCCTACGGGGAGCTGTTTTTT.

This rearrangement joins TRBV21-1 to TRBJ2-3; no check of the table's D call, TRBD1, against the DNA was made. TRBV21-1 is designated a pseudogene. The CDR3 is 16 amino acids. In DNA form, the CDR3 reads TGTGCCAGCAGGGGGGTTAGGGGGGAGGACACAGATACGCAGTATTTT. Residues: CASRGVRGEDTDTQYF.

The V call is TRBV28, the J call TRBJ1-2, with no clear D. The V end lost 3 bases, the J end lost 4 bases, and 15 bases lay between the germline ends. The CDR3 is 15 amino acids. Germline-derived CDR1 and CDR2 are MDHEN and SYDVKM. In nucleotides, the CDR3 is TGTGCCAGCAGTTTGGGCCCCGAGGCCGTCTATGGCTACACCTTC. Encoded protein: CASSLGPEAVYGYTF.

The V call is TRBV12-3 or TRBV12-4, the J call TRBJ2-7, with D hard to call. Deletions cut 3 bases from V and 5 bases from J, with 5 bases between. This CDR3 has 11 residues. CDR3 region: CASSFQNEQYF. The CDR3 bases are TGTGCCAGCAGTTTTCAAAACGAGCAGTACTTC.

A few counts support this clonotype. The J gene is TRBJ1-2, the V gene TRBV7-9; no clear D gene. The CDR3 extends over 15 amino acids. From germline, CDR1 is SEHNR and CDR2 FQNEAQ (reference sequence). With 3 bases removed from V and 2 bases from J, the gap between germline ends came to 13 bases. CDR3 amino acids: CASSFVSANNYGYTF. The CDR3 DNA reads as TGTGCCAGCAGCTTTGTGTCAGCTAACAACTATGGCTACACCTTC.

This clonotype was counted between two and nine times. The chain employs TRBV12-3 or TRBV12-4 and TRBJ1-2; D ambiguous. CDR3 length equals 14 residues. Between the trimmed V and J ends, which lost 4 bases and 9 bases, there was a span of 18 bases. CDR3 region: CASSSTVDRRSYTF. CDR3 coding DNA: TGTGCCAGCAGTTCAACGGTAGATAGACGTAGCTACACCTTC.

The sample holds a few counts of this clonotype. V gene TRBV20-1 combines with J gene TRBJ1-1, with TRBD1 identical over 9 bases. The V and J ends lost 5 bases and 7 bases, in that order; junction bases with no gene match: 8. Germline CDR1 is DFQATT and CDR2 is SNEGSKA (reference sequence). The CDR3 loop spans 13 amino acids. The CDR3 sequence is CSAWDREDHEAFF. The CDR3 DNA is TGCAGTGCTTGGGACAGGGAAGACCATGAAGCTTTCTTT.

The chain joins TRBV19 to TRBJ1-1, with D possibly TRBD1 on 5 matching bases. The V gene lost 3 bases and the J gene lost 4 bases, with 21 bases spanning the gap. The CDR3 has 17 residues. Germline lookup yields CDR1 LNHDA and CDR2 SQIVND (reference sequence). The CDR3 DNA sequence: TGTGCCAGTAGTATTGGGACCGGGCAACCGGGGGGCACTGAAGCTTTCTTT. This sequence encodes CASSIGTGQPGGTEAFF.

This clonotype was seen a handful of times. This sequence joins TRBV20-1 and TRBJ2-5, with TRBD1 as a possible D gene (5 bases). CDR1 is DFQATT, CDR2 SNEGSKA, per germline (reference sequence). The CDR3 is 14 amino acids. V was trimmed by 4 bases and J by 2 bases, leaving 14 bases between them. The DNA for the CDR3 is TGCAGTGCTATTGTTCCAGGGCTACAAGAGACCCAGTACTTC. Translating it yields CSAIVPGLQETQYF.

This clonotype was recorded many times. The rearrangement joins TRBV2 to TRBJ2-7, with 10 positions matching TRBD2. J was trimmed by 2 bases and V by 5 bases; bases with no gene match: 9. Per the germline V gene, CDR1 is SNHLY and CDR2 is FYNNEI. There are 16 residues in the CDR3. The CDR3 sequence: CASSPRTSGPTYEQYF. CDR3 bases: TGTGCCAGCAGTCCACGGACTAGCGGACCAACCTACGAGCAGTACTTC.

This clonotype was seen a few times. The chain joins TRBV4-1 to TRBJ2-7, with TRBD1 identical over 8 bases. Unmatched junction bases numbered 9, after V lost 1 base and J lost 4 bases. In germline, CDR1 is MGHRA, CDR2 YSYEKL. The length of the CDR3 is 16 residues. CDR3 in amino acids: CASSQVSGTGFYEQYF. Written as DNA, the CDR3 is TGCGCCAGCAGCCAAGTCTCCGGGACAGGCTTTTACGAGCAGTACTTC.